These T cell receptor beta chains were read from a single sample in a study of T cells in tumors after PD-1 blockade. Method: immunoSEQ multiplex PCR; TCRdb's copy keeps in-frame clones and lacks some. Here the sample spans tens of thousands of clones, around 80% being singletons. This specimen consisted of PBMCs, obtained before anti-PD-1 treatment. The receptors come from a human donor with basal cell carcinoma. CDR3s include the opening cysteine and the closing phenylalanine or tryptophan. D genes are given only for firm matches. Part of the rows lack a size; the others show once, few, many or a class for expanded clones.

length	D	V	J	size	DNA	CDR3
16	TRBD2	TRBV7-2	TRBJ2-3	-	TGTGCCAGCAGCTTCCGCGGACTAGCGGAGGGAGATACGCAGTATTTT	CASSFRGLAEGDTQYF
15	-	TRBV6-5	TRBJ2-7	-	TGTGCCAGCAGAACCCCGGGCCAAGGGTCGTACGAGCAGTACTTC	CASRTPGQGSYEQYF
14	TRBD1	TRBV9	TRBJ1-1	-	TGTGCCAGCAGCGAGACAGGGCAGAACACTGAAGCTTTCTTT	CASSETGQNTEAFF
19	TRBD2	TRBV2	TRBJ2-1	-	TGTCCCAGCAGTGACGGGTGGGCGGGGGAGGGGAGCTCCTACAATGAGCAGTTCTTC	CPSSDGWAGEGSSYNEQFF
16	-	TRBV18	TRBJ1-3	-	TGTGCCAGCTCACAACGGGACGGAAACTCTGGAAACACCATATATTTT	CASSQRDGNSGNTIYF
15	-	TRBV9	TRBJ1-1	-	TGTGCCAGCAGCCCGTTTAAGGGGTACGACACTGAAGCTTTCTTT	CASSPFKGYDTEAFF
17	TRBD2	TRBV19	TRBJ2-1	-	TGTGCCAGTAGTACCCCGGGACTAGCGGGAGCGAACAATGAGCAGTTCTTC	CASSTPGLAGANNEQFF
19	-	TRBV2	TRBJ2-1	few	TGTCCCAGCTGTGATGGGTGGGCGGGGGCGGGGAGCTCCTACAATGAGCAGTTCTTC	CPSCDGWAGAGSSYNEQFF
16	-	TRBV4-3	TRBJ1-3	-	TGCGCCAGCAGCCAATCGTCGGGTAGCTCTGGAAACACCATATATTTT	CASSQSSGSSGNTIYF
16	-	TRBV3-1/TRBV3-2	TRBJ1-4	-	TGTGCCAGCAGCCAAGATCTGAGCAGGATGTCCGAAAAACTGTTTTTT	CASSQDLSRMSEKLFF
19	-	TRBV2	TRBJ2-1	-	TGTGCCCCCTGTTATGGGGGGGCGCGGGTGGGGAGCTCCTACAATGAGCAGTTCTTC	CAPCYGGARVGSSYNEQFF
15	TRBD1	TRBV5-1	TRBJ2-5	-	TGCGCCAGCAGCTTGGGGACAGGGGTCGTTGAGACCCAGTACTTC	CASSLGTGVVETQYF
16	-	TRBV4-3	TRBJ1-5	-	TGCGCCAGCAGCCACAGTCCTGCTAGTAGCAATCAGCCCCAGCATTTT	CASSHSPASSNQPQHF
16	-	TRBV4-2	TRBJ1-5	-	TGTGCCAGCAGCCAAGCCAGGGATGGGAACAATCAGCCCCAGCATTTT	CASSQARDGNNQPQHF
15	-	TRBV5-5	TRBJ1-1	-	TGTGCCAGCAGCTTCTTAGTTTTGCCGGGGCCCGAAGCTTTCTTT	CASSFLVLPGPEAFF
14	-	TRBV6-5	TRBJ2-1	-	TGTGCCAGCACCGACGGCCGGTGGCTGGGTGAGCAGTTCTTC	CASTDGRWLGEQFF
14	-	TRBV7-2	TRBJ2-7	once	TGTGCCAGCAGCCCCCGGGCGGGGACCTACGAGCAGTACTTC	CASSPRAGTYEQYF
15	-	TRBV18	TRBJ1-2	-	TGTGCCAGCTCACCACGGGTCACGGATAACTATGGCTACACCTTC	CASSPRVTDNYGYTF
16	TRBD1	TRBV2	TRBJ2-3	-	TGTGCCAGCACCTCCCGGCCGGGACAGGACACAGATACGCAGTATTTT	CASTSRPGQDTDTQYF
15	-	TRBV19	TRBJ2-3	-	TGTGCCAGTAGTATAGTCGGCGTCGACACAGATACGCAGTATTTT	CASSIVGVDTDTQYF
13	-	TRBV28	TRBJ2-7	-	TGTGCCAGCACCAGTACCAGGGGATACGAGCAGTACTTC	CASTSTRGYEQYF
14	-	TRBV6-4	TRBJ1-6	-	TGTGCCAGCAGCGTCGAAGGGGGTAATTCACCCCTCCACTTT	CASSVEGGNSPLHF
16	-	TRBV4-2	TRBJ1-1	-	TGTGCCAGCAGCAAAGGGGGGGTCATGGCGAACACTGAAGCTTTCTTT	CASSKGGVMANTEAFF
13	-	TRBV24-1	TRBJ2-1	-	TGTGCCACCAGTGATTTTATAGGGAGAAAGAAGTTCTTC	CATSDFIGRKKFF
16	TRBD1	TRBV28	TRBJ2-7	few	TGTGCCAGCAAACCCTCTTGGTTGCGACAGGGCTACGAGCAGTACTTC	CASKPSWLRQGYEQYF
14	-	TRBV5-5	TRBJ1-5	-	TGTGCCAGCAGCTTGTATAGGGGAGGTCAGCCCCAGCATTTT	CASSLYRGGQPQHF
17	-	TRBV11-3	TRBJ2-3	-	TGTGCCAGCAGCTTAGGGTTTGGGGCTAGCGCAGCAGATACGCAGTATTTT	CASSLGFGASAADTQYF
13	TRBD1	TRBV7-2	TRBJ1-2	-	TGTGCCAGCAGCGCGGGACAGACCTATGGCTACACCTTC	CASSAGQTYGYTF
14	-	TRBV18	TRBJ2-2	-	TGTGCCAGCTCACCCGCGGTTGGGACCGGGGAGCTGTTTTTT	CASSPAVGTGELFF
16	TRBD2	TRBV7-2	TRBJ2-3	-	TGTGCCAGCAGCTTGCGACGGGGGGTTTCGGCAGATACGCAGTATTTT	CASSLRRGVSADTQYF
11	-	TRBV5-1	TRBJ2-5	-	TGCGCCAGCAGCTTCCAAGAGACCCAGTACTTC	CASSFQETQYF
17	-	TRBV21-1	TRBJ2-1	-	TGTGCCAGCAGCAAATTGTTAGGGACAGGGGGCTACAATGAGCAGTTCTTC	CASSKLLGTGGYNEQFF
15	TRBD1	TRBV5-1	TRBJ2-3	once	TGCGCCAGCAGCCTGCAGGGGGCGCGGACAGATACGCAGTATTTT	CASSLQGARTDTQYF
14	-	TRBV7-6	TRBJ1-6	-	TGTGCCAGCAGCTTAGGGGGTAATAATTCACCCCTCCACTTT	CASSLGGNNSPLHF
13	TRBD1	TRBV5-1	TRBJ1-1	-	TGCGCCAGCAGCTCCGACAGGGACACTGAAGCTTTCTTT	CASSSDRDTEAFF
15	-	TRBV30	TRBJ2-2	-	TGTGCCTGGAGTGCCTGGGGGCTGGGGACCGGGGAGCTGTTTTTT	CAWSAWGLGTGELFF
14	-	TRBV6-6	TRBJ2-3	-	TGTGCCAGCAGACAAGACACAAGCACAGATACGCAGTATTTT	CASRQDTSTDTQYF
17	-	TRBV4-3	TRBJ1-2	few	TGCGCCAGCAGCCAAGACCCCATTCCTCGGGGGGGCGATGGCTACACCTTC	CASSQDPIPRGGDGYTF
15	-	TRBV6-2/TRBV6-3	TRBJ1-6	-	TGTGCCAGCAGTTACTCTCGCAGGGAGAATTCACCCCTCCACTTT	CASSYSRRENSPLHF
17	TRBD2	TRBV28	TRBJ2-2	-	TGTGCCAGCAGTTTTTTGAGGGAGGGCCGGACCACCGGGGAGCTGTTTTTT	CASSFLREGRTTGELFF
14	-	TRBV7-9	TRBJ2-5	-	TGTGCCAGCAGCTTCAACGGGGTCAAAGAGACCCAGTACTTC	CASSFNGVKETQYF
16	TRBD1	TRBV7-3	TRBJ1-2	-	TGTGCCAGCAGCTTATATCCGGGACAGGGGAACTATGGCTACACCTTC	CASSLYPGQGNYGYTF
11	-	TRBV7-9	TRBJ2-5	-	TGTGCCAGCAGCTTAGACGAGACCCAGTACTTC	CASSLDETQYF
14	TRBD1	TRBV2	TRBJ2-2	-	TGTGCCAGCAGTGCCAGGACAGGGGCCGGGGAGCTGTTTTTT	CASSARTGAGELFF
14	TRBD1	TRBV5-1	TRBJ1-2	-	TGCGCCAGCAGCTTCGACAGGGTCAACTATGGCTACACCTTC	CASSFDRVNYGYTF
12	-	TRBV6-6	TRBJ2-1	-	TGTGCCAGCAGTTACGGGATCAATGAGCAGTTCTTC	CASSYGINEQFF
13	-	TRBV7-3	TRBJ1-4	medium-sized	TGTGCCAGCAGCTTATTACAGGGTGAAAAACTGTTTTTT	CASSLLQGEKLFF
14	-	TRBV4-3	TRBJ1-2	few	TGCGCCAGCAGCCAAGATCCAGGCGTTCGTGGCTACACCTTC	CASSQDPGVRGYTF